Included here is one T cell receptor beta chain sequence, with context. Its antigen remains unknown. V lost 2 bases and J lost 2; bases outside the gene matches: 8. Per the germline V gene, CDR1 is WSHSY and CDR2 is SAAADI. The CDR3 totals 17 residues. This sample was taken from a study of cytomegalovirus exposure and HLA in healthy donors. About the study: The 120 or so validation repertoires were reported in a later analysis to have been generated on the same platform as the roughly 670 first-cohort repertoires.

Only in-frame clones appear in the TCRdb table, and some are missing; sequencing was by immunoSEQ multiplex PCR. In the table there are tens of thousands of clones, about 96% of which are singletons. Overall study findings and caveats: The classifier reportedly diagnosed cytomegalovirus status with high sensitivity and specificity. According to a subsequent analysis, TCR clusters identified in the first cohort showed a tendency to co-occur across the approximately 130 validation repertoires.

The V and J genes are TRBV10-2 and TRBJ2-3; 9 bases are shared with TRBD1. The sequenced material came from PBMCs. The source of this sequence is a young man in good health and CMV-seropositive. CDR3 sequence (DNA): TGCGCCAGCAGTGAGCCGGAACAGGGGGCCTCCACAGATACGCAGTATTTT. The encoded protein is CASSEPEQGASTDTQYF.